Reported below is one TCR beta chain. CDR3 length equals 13 residues. Trimming stripped 5 bases from V and 7 bases from J, with 9 bases between. MiXCR, run by TCRdb on the 5' RACE reads, gives a single entry per CDR3 protein. The sample records 85,000 to 100,000 distinct CDR3 sequences, approximately 17% being singletons. The data were taken from a study of early T cells in non-severe SARS-CoV-2 infection. Overall study context: The chains were unpaired, and the sequenced material was bulk RNA from unsorted whole blood.

This material consisted of whole blood, taken at baseline. This receptor was identified in an adult who was a healthcare worker with PCR-confirmed SARS-CoV-2 infection or an uninfected control (not recorded which). This chain joins TRBV12-3 or TRBV12-4 and TRBJ1-6; TRBD1 might be the D (6 bases). The CDR3 spells CASSPGVNSPLHF. CDR3 DNA: TGTGCCAGCAGTCCAGGGGTCAATTCACCCCTCCACTTT.